The 16 T cell receptor beta chains below come from one sample, sequenced in a study of vaccination and CD4 T cells after COVID-19. Their antigen targets remain unknown. CD4+ T cells that had been cultured provided DNA sequenced with the Oncomine TCR Beta short-read assay. In TCRdb, the PCR reads were re-called with MiXCR into one record per CDR3 protein. The table lists roughly 20,000 distinct CDR3 sequences, approximately 42% of them singletons. The treatment: roughly 10-day PBMC culture with coronavirus spike peptide pools or control peptides (ViraFEST assay). Sample: CD4+ T cells from blood, cultured in vitro, taken before SARS-CoV-2 vaccination. The receptors derive from a human donor who had recovered from COVID-19.

J is TRBJ1-3 and V is TRBV7-8; D unclear. Trimming shortened V by 1 base and J by 0 bases, and 10 bases separated the two germline ends. The CDR3 is made up of 16 amino acids. CDR1 and CDR2 from the germline V gene are SGHVS and FQNEAQ. CDR3 sequence reads: CASSLDTVYSGNTIYF. The CDR3 DNA follows: TGTGCCAGCAGCTTAGACACAGTGTACTCTGGAAACACCATATATTTT.

The chain employs TRBV2 and TRBJ1-5; 7 bases are a match to TRBD1. Germline loops: CDR1 SNHLY, CDR2 FYNNEI. With V trimmed by 5 bases and J by 2 bases, 3 bases remained unmatched. CDR3 length: 14 amino acids. The DNA for the CDR3 is TGTGCCAGCAGTCCTGACAGGGGCAATCAGCCCCAGCATTTT. Protein product: CASSPDRGNQPQHF. Using reference TRBV2 and TRBJ1-5 for the parts outside the CDR3, the full variable domain is EPEVTQTPSHQVTQMGQEVILRCVPISNHLYFYWYRQILGQKVEFLVSFYNNEISEKSEIFDDQFSVERPDGSNFTLKIRSTKLEDSAMYFCASSPDRGNQPQHFGDGTRLSIL.

This rearrangement joins TRBV6-1 to TRBJ2-7; the D gene could be TRBD1 or TRBD2 (7 bases each). Trimming cost V 5 bases and J 1 base, with 24 bases left between them. Germline CDR1 reads MNHNS; CDR2 reads SASEGT. This CDR3 comprises 18 residues. CDR3 protein: CASSRYLASGGGSYEQYF. The DNA of the CDR3 is TGTGCCAGCAGTCGTTACCTTGCATCAGGGGGGGGGTCCTACGAGCAGTACTTC.

This clonotype was observed a handful of times. The chain employs TRBV7-6 and TRBJ1-5; D is unresolved. V was trimmed by 5 bases and J by 0 bases, leaving 5 bases between them. CDR1 and CDR2 from the germline V gene are SGHVS and FNYEAQ. This CDR3 is built from 13 residues. Here the CDR3 reads CASSKDSNQPQHF. CDR3 coding DNA: TGTGCCAGCAGCAAGGATAGCAATCAGCCCCAGCATTTT.

This rearrangement joins TRBV11-2 to TRBJ1-5; no clear D. CDR3 length: 14 amino acids. V gave up 0 bases and J gave up 6 bases, with 9 bases separating them. Germline CDR1 and CDR2: SGHAT and FQNNGV. CDR3 coding DNA: TGTGCCAGCAGCTTAGATAGAGGGAGTCAGCCCCAGCATTTT. Protein product: CASSLDRGSQPQHF. The full variable domain, completed using reference TRBV11-2 and TRBJ1-5, is EAGVAQSPRYKIIEKRQSVAFWCNPISGHATLYWYQQILGQGPKLLIQFQNNGVVDDSQLPKDRFSAERLKGVDSTLKIQPAKLEDSAVYLCASSLDRGSQPQHFGDGTRLSIL.

This clonotype came up a few times. The V gene is TRBV27, the J gene TRBJ1-5; perhaps TRBD1 as D (5 bases). The CDR3 is 15 residues long. The germline V gene encodes CDR1 MNHEY and CDR2 SMNVEV (reference sequence). Deletions cut 6 bases from V and 7 bases from J, with 19 bases between. The CDR3 sequence: CASSLGGLPGQPQHF. CDR3 nucleotides: TGTGCCAGCAGCCTGGGGGGACTCCCGGGGCAGCCCCAGCATTTT.

V gene TRBV29-1 combines with J gene TRBJ2-3, with D possibly matching TRBD2 (5 bases). With 0 bases removed from V and 0 bases from J, the gap between germline ends came to 10 bases. CDR1 is SQVTM and CDR2 is ANQGSEA in the germline V gene. The CDR3 has 15 residues. CDR3 sequence: CSVEDGKRSTDTQYF. DNA for the CDR3: TGCAGCGTTGAAGATGGCAAGCGGAGCACAGATACGCAGTATTTT.

This clonotype was counted between two and nine times. The J gene is TRBJ2-3, the V gene TRBV11-3; TRBD2 is a possible D gene (6 bases). Germline loops: CDR1 SGHNT, CDR2 YENEEA. There are 17 residues in the CDR3. Trimming took off 0 bases at V and 6 bases at J, with 19 bases between the two ends. Here the CDR3 reads CASSLDPPGGFKDTQYF. For the CDR3, the DNA is TGTGCCAGCAGCTTAGACCCCCCCGGAGGGTTCAAGGATACGCAGTATTTT.

The CDR3: CASSLSPNEKLFF. CDR3 nucleotide sequence: TGTGCCAGCAGCTTATCCCCTAATGAAAAACTGTTTTTT. V and J are TRBV11-3 and TRBJ1-4; D remains unclear. CDR1 and CDR2 from the germline V gene are SGHNT and YENEEA. V dropped 2 bases and J dropped 3 bases, with 4 bases sitting between them. The CDR3 is 13 amino acids.

J is TRBJ2-5 and V is TRBV12-3 or TRBV12-4, with TRBD1 as a possible D gene (5 bases). Trimming took off 2 bases at V and 5 bases at J, with 9 bases between the two ends. The CDR3 sequence is 13 residues long. In DNA form, the CDR3 reads TGTGCCAGCAGTTTAAGGGGCACGGAGACCCAGTACTTC. Amino acids: CASSLRGTETQYF.

Only a few counts were recorded for this clonotype. This chain connects TRBV6-1 to TRBJ1-6, with TRBD1 as a possible D gene (6 bases). Germline lookup yields CDR1 MNHNS and CDR2 SASEGT. V was cut by 2 bases and J by 10 bases, with 15 bases left in between. This CDR3 is built from 15 residues. This CDR3 is CASSELRGGGSPLHF. The CDR3, as DNA: TGTGCCAGCAGTGAACTCAGGGGCGGAGGATCACCCCTCCACTTT.

The chain carries TRBV5-1 and TRBJ1-2; TRBD1 agrees at 8 bases. This CDR3 has 15 residues. The junction had 8 bases not matched to a gene; V was cut back by 2 bases and J by 5 bases. Germline assignment: CDR1 SGHRS and CDR2 YFSETQ. CDR3 protein: CASSLTGGAGYGYTF. CDR3 nucleotides: TGCGCCAGCAGCTTAACAGGGGGTGCTGGGTATGGCTACACCTTC. Variable domain in full (rest from reference TRBV5-1 and TRBJ1-2): KAGVTQTPRYLIKTRGQQVTLSCSPISGHRSVSWYQQTPGQGLQFLFEYFSETQRNKGNFPGRFSGRQFSNSRSEMNVSTLELGDSALYLCASSLTGGAGYGYTFGSGTRLTVV.

The chain is built from TRBV7-2 and TRBJ2-7; tentatively, D is TRBD1 (5 bases). Germline values: CDR1 SGHTA, CDR2 FQGNSA. The CDR3 is made up of 14 amino acids. V lost 1 base and J lost 2, with 9 bases in between. CDR3 sequence reads: CASSLGGRTYEQYF. The CDR3 nucleotides are TGTGCCAGCAGCTTAGGGGGCAGAACCTACGAGCAGTACTTC.

The genes are TRBV10-3 and TRBJ1-1; 10 bases match TRBD1. CDR3 length: 15 residues. Germline assignment: CDR1 ENHRY and CDR2 SYGVKD. The V gene end was trimmed by 3 bases and the J gene end by 4 bases; junction bases not matched to a gene: 5. The CDR3 spells CAISDTGTGVTEAFF. DNA for the CDR3: TGTGCCATCAGTGATACCGGGACAGGGGTCACTGAAGCTTTCTTT.

As DNA, the CDR3 is TGTGCCAGCACCTCGGGCAGGGGGAGTGGCTACACCTTC. Its protein product is CASTSGRGSGYTF. The chain combines TRBV11-2 with TRBJ1-2; TRBD1 agrees at 7 bases. V gave up 7 bases and J gave up 7 bases; unmatched junction bases: 9. Germline V gene lookup returns CDR1 SGHAT and CDR2 FQNNGV. This CDR3 is 13 amino acids long.

V and J are TRBV4-1 and TRBJ2-5; 10 bases fit TRBD1. This CDR3 is 18 amino acids long. V lost 1 base and J lost 5; bases outside the gene matches: 13. The germline CDR1 and CDR2 sequences are MGHRA and YSYEKL. CDR3 DNA sequence: TGCGCCAGCAGCCAAGCCCGAGGACAGGGGGTTATGGGGGAGACCCAGTACTTC. It codes for CASSQARGQGVMGETQYF.